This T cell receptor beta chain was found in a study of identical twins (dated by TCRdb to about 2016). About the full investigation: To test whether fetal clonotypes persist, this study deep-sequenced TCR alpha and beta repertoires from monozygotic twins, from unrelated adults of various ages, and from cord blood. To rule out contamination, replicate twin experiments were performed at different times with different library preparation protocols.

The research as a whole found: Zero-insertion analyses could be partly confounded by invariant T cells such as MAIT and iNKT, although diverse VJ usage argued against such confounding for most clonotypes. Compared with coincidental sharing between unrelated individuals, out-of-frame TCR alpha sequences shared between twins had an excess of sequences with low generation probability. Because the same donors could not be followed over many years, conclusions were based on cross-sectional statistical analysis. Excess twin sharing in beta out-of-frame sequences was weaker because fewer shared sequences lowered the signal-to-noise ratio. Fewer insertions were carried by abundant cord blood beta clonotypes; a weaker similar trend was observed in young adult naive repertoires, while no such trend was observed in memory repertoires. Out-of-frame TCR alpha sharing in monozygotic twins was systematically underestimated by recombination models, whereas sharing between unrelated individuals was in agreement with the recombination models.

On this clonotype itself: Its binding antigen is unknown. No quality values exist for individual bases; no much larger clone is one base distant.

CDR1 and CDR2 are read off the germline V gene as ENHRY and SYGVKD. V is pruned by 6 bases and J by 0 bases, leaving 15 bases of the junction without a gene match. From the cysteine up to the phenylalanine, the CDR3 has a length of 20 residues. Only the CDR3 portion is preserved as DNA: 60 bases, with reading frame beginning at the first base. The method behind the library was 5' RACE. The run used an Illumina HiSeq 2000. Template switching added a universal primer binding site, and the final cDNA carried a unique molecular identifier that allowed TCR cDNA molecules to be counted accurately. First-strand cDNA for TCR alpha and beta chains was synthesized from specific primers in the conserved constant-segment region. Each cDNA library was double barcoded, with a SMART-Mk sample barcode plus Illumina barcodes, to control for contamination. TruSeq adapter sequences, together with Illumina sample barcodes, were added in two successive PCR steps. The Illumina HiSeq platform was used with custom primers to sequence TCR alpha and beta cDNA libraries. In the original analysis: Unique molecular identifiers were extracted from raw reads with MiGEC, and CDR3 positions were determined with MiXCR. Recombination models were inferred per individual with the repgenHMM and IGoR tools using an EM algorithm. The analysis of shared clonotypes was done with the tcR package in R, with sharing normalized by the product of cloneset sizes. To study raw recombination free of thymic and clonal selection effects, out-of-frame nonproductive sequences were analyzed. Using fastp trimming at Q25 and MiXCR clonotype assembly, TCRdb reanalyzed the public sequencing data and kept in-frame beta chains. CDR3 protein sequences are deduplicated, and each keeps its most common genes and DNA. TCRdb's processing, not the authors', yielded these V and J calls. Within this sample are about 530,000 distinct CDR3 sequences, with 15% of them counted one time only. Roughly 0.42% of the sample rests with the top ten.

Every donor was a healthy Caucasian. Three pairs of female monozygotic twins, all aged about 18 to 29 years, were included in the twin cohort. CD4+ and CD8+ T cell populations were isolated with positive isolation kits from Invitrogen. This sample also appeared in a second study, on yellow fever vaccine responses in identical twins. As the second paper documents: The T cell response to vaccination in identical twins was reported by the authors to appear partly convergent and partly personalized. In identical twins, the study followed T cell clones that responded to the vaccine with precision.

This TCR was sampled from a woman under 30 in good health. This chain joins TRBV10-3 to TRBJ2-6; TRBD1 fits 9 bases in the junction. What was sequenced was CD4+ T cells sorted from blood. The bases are TGTGCCATCAGCCACCCGCTACAGGGGGCAGCGACCTCTGGGGCCAACGTCCTGACTTTC. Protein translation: CAISHPLQGAATSGANVLTF.